The following is a T cell receptor beta chain sequence with its context. The source of the sample is a study of cytomegalovirus exposure and HLA in healthy donors. The germline V gene encodes CDR1 LNHNV and CDR2 YYDKDF (reference sequence). V was shortened by 7 bases and J by 2 bases, with 30 bases between the two germline ends. The CDR3 is 20 residues long. PCR primers comprised 60 Vbeta and 13 Jbeta primers. TCRdb's table, derived via immunoSEQ multiplex PCR, lists solely in-frame clones and lacks some. The sample contains about 200,000 clones, approximately 78% of which appear only once. The clonotype originates from a woman aged 35 to 49 in good health and CMV-seronegative. The sample consisted of PBMCs. The chain carries TRBV15 and TRBJ1-3, with a tentative D call TRBD1 (6 bases). Here the CDR3 reads CATTPIPILGAQVTGNTIYF. CDR3 in DNA: TGTGCCACCACTCCTATTCCCATACTGGGGGCCCAGGTTACTGGAAACACCATATATTTT. The entire variable domain, with the rest obtained from reference TRBV15 and TRBJ1-3, is as follows: DAMVIQNPRYQVTQFGKPVTLSCSQTLNHNVMYWYQQKSSQAPKLLFHYYDKDFNNEADTPDNFQSRRPNTSFCFLDIRSPGLGDTAMYLCATTPIPILGAQVTGNTIYFGEGSWLTVV.